Included here is one TCR beta chain sequence, with context. This specimen comes from a study of T cell changes during pregnancy in multiple sclerosis. Method: immunoSEQ multiplex PCR; TCRdb's copy keeps in-frame clones and lacks some. The profile shows 60,000 or so clones, about nine tenths of them singletons. Germline CDR1 reads MNHEY; CDR2 reads SVGAGI. The CDR3 consists of 15 residues. With 6 bases clipped from V and 8 bases from J, the junction kept 10 bases outside the gene matches. The input for sequencing was peripheral blood, taken in the second trimester of pregnancy. The chain uses TRBV6-5 and TRBJ1-4; the match to TRBD1 covers 9 bases. This sequence originates from a female donor in good health, enrolled as a control in a pregnancy study. The CDR3 nucleotides are TGTGCCAGCAGGTCCGGACAGGGGATAGGGGAAAAACTGTTTTTT. As protein: CASRSGQGIGEKLFF.